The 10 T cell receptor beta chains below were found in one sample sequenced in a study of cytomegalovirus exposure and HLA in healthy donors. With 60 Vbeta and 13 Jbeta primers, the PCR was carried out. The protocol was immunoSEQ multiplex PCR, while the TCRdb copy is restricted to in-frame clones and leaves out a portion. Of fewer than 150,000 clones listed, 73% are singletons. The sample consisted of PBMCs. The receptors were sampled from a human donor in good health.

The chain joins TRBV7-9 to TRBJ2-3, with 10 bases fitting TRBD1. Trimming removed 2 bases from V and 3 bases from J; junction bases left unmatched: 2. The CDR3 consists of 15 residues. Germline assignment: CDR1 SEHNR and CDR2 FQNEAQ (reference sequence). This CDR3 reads CASSLSGQGTDTQYF. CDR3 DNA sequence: TGTGCCAGCAGCTTATCGGGACAGGGGACAGATACGCAGTATTTT.

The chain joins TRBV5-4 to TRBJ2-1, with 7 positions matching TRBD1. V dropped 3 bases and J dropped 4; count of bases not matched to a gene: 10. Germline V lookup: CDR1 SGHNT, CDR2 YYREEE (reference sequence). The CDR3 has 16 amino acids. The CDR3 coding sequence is TGTGCCAGCAGCTCAACCCGAGGGACAGTTTACAATGAGCAGTTCTTC. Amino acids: CASSSTRGTVYNEQFF. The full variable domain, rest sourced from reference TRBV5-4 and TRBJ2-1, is ETGVTQSPTHLIKTRGQQVTLRCSSQSGHNTVSWYQQALGQGPQFIFQYYREEENGRGNFPPRFSGLQFPNYSSELNVNALELDDSALYLCASSSTRGTVYNEQFFGPGTRLTVL.

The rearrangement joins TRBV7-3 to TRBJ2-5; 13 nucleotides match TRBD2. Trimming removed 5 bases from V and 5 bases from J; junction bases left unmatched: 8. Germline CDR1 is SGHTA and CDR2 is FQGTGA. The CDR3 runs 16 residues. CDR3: CASSPGLAGVGETQYF. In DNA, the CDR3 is TGTGCCAGCAGCCCCGGACTAGCGGGAGTTGGGGAGACCCAGTACTTC.

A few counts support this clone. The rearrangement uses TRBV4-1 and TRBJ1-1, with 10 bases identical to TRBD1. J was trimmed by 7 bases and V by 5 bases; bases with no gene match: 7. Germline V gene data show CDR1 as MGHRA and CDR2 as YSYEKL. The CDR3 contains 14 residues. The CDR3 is CASSYVDRGDEAFF. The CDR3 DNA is TGCGCCAGCAGCTACGTGGACAGGGGGGATGAAGCTTTCTTT.

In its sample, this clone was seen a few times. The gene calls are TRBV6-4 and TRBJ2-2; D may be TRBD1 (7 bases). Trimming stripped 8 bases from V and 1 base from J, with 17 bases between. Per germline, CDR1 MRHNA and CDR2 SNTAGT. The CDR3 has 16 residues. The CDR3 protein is CASQGGTNLNTGELFF. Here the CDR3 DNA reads TGTGCCAGCCAGGGGGGTACCAATTTGAACACCGGGGAGCTGTTTTTT.

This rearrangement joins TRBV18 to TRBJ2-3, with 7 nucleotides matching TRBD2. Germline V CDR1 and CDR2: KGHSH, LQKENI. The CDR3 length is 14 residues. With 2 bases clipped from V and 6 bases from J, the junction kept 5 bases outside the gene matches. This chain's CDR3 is CASSPVQRGDTQYF. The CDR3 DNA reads TGTGCCAGCTCACCAGTTCAGCGGGGTGATACGCAGTATTTT.

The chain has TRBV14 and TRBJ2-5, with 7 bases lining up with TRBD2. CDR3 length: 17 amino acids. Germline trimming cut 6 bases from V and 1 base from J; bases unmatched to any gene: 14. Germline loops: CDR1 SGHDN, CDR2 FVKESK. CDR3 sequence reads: CASSLVGPSGPQETQYF. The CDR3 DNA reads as TGTGCCAGCAGTCTCGTCGGGCCTAGCGGCCCCCAAGAGACCCAGTACTTC.

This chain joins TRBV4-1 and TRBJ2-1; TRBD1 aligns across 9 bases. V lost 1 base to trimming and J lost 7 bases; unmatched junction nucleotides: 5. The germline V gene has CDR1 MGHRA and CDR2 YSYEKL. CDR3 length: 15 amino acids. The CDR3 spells CASSQVGQGWNEQFF. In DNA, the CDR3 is TGCGCCAGCAGCCAAGTAGGACAGGGGTGGAATGAGCAGTTCTTC.

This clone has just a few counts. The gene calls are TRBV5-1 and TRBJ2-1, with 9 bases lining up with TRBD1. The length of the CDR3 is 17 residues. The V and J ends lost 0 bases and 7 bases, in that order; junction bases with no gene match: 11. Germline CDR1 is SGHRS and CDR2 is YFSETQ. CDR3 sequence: CASSLASNRGRRNEQFF. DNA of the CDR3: TGCGCCAGCAGCTTGGCCTCGAACAGGGGGCGGAGGAATGAGCAGTTCTTC.

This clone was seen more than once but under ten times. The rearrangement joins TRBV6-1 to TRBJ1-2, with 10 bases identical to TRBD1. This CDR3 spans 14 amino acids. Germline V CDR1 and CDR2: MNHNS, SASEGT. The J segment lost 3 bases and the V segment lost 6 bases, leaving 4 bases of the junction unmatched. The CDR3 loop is CASRPGQGYYGYTF. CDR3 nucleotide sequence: TGTGCCAGCAGACCGGGACAGGGGTACTATGGCTACACCTTC.